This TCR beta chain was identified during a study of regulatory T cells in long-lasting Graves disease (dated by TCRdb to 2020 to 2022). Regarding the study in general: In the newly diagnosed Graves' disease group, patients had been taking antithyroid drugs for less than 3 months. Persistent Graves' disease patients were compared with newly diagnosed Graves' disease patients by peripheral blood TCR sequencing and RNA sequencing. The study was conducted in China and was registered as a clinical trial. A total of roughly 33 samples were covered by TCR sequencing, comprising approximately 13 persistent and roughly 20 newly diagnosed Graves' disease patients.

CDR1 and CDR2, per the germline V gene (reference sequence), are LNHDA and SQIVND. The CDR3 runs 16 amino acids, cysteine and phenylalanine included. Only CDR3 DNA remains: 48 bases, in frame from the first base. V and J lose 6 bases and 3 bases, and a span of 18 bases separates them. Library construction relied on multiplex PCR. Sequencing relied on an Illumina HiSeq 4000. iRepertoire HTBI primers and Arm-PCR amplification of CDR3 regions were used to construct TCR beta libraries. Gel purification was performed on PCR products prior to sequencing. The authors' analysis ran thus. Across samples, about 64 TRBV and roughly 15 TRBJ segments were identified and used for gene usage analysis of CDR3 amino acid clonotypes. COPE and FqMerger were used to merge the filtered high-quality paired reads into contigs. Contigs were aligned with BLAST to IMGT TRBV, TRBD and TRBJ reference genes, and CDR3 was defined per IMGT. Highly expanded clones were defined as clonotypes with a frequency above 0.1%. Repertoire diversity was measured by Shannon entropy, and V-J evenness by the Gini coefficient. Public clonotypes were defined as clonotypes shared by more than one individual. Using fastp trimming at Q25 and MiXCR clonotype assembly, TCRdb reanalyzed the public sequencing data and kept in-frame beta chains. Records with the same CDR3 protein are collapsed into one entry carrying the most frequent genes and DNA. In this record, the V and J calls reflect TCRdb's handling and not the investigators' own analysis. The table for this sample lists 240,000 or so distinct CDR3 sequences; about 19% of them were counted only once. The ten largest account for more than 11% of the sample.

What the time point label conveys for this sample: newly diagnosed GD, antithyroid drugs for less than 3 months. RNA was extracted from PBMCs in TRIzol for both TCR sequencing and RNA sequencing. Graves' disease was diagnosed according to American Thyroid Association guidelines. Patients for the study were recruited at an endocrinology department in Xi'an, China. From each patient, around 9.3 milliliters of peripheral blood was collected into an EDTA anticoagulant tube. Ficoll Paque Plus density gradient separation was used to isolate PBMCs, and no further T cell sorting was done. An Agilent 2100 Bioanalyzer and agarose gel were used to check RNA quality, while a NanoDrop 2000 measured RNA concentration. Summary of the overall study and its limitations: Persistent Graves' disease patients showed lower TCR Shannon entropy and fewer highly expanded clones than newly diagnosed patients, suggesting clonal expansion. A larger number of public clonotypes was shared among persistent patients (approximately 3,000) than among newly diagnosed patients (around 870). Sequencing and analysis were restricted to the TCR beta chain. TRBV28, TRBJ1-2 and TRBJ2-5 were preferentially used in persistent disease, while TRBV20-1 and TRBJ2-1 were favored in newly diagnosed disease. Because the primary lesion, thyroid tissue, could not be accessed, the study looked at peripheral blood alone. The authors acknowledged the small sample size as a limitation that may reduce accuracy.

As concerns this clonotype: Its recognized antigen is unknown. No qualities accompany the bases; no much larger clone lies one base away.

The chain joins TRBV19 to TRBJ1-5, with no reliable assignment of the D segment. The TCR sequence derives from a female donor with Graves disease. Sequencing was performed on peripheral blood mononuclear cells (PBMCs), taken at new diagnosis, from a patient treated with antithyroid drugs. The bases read TGTGCCAGTAGATCCTCCGAGGGCAGGAACAATCAGCCCCAGCATTTT. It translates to CASRSSEGRNNQPQHF.